This T cell receptor beta chain derives from a study of beta chain features in type 1 diabetes. Notes on the study in general: In every one of the four CD4+ subsets, TCRB CDR3s were moderately but significantly shorter in Type 1 diabetes patients.

Trimming left V 4 bases short and J 0 bases short, with 10 bases between. The V gene's germline CDR1 is SNHLY and CDR2 FYNNEI. The CDR3 totals 16 residues. As concerns this clone: Its antigen is not identified.

Every isolated RNA sample was fully reverse transcribed, so sequencing captured expressed TCRB transcripts. Generated by immunoSEQ multiplex PCR, the TCRdb table keeps only in-frame clones and is missing some. Among 900,000 or so clones listed, 15% to 20% were seen once. About 120 mL of blood, on average, came from one heparinised draw per donor. Researchers reported sorting CD4+ naive, central memory, regulatory and stem cell-like memory cells via CD45RO/CCR7/CD25/CD127/CD95/CD27. This receptor was taken from a woman aged 18-29 years in good health. This sequence joins TRBV2 and TRBJ2-6; D is perhaps TRBD1 (5 bases). The sample comprised naive CD4+ T cells from blood. CDR3 in amino acids: CASSADRHSGANVLTF. CDR3 nucleotides: TGTGCCAGCAGTGCTGACAGACACTCTGGGGCCAACGTCCTGACTTTC.